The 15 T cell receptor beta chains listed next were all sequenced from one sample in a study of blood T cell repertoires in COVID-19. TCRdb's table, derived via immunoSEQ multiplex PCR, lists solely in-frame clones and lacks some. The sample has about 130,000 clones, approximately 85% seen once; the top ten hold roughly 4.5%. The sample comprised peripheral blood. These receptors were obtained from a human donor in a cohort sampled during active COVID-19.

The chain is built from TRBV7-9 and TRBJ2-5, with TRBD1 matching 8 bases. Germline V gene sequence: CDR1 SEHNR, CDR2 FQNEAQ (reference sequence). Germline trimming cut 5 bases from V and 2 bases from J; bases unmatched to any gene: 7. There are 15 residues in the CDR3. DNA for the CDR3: TGTGCCAGCAGCCATTACGGACAGGGACAAGAGACCCAGTACTTC. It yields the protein CASSHYGQGQETQYF.

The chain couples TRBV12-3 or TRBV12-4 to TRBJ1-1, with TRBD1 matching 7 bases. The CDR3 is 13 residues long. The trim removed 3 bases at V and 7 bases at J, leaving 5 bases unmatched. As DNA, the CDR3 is TGTGCCAGCAGTTTCTTCGGGACAGTTGAAGCTTTCTTT. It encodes CASSFFGTVEAFF.

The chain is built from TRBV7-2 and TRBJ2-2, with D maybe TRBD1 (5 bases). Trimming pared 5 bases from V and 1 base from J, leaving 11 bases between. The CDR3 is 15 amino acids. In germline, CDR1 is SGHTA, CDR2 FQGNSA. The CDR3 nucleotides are TGTGCCAGCAGCCTAGGACACTTGAACACCGGGGAGCTGTTTTTT. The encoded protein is CASSLGHLNTGELFF.

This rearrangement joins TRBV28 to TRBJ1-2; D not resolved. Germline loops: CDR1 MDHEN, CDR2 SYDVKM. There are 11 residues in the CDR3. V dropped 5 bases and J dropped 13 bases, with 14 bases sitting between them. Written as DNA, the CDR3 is TGTGCCAGCAGTAAAAGAGGGAGGTCCACCTTC. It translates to CASSKRGRSTF.

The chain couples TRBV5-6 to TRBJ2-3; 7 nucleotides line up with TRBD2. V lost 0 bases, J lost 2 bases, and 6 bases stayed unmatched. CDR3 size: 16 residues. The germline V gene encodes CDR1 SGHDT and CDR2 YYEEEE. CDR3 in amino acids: CASSLDLAAVTDTQYF. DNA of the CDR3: TGTGCCAGCAGCTTGGACCTAGCGGCCGTCACAGATACGCAGTATTTT.

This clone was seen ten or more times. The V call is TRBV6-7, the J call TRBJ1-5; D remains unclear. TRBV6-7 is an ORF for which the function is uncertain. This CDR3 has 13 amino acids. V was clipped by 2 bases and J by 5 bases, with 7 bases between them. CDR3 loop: CASSYPTDQPQHF. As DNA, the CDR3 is TGTGCCAGCAGTTACCCTACAGATCAGCCCCAGCATTTT.

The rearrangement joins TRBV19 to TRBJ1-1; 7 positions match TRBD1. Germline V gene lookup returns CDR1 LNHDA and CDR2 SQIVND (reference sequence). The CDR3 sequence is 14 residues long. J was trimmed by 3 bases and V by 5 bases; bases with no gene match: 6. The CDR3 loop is CASSFRTGDTEAFF. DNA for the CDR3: TGTGCCAGTAGTTTCCGGACAGGCGACACTGAAGCTTTCTTT.

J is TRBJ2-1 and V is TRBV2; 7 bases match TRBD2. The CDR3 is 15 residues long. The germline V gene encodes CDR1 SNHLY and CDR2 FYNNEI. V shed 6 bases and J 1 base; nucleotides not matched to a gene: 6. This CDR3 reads CASRVAGVSYNEQFF. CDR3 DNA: TGTGCCAGCAGGGTAGCGGGTGTGTCCTACAATGAGCAGTTCTTC.

In DNA form, the CDR3 reads TGTGCCAGCAGCGGTCCACTAGCGGGAGGGTACAATGAGCAGTTCTTC. This encodes CASSGPLAGGYNEQFF. The genes are TRBV9 and TRBJ2-1; 13 bases line up with TRBD2. This CDR3 has 16 amino acids. Germline V gene sequence: CDR1 SGDLS, CDR2 YYNGEE. The V segment lost 3 bases and the J segment 4 bases; nucleotides outside the gene matches: 4.

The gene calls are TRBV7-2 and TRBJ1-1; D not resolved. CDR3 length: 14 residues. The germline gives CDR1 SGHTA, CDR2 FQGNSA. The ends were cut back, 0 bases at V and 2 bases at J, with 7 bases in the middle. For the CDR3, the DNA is TGTGCCAGCAGCTTAGCACGAGAAAACACTGAAGCTTTCTTT. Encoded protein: CASSLARENTEAFF.

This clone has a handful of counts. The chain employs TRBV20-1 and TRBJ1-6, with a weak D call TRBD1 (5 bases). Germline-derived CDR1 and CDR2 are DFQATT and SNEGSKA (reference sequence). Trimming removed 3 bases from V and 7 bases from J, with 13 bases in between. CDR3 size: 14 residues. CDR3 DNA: TGCAGTGCTAGTCAGGGTTGGCAAAATTCACCCCTCCACTTT. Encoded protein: CSASQGWQNSPLHF.

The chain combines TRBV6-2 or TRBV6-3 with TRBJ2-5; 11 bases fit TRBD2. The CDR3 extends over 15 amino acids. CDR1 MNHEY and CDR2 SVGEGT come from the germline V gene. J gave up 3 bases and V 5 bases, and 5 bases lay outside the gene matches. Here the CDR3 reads CASSKGTSGKETQYF. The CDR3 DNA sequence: TGTGCCAGCAGTAAAGGGACTAGCGGAAAAGAGACCCAGTACTTC.

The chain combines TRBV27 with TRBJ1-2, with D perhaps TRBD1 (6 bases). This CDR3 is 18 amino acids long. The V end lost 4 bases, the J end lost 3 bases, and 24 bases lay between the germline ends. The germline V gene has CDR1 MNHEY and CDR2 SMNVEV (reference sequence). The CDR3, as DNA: TGTGCCAGCAGTTCCCACAGGGTGGTGAGGTTTTCCGACTATGGCTACACCTTC. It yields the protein CASSSHRVVRFSDYGYTF.

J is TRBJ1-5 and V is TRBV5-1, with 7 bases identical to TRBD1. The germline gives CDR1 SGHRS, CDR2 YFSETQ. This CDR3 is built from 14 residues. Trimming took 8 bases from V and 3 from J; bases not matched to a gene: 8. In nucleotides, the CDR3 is TGCGCCAGTAGTCCAGGGACAGTCAATCAGCCCCAGCATTTT. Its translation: CASSPGTVNQPQHF.

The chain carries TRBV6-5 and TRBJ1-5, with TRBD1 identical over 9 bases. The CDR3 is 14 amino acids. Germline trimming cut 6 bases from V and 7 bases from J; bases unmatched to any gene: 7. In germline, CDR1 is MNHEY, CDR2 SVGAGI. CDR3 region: CASRPTGGWQPQHF. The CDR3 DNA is TGTGCCAGCAGACCAACAGGGGGCTGGCAGCCCCAGCATTTT.